This T cell receptor (beta chain) was recorded in a study of cytomegalovirus exposure and HLA in healthy donors (dated by TCRdb to 2016 to 2017). About the full investigation: An earlier analysis of roughly 610 of the donors reported 276 Gb of sequence data and around 120 million unique TCR beta sequences obtained from roughly 180 million T cells. Of the 398 genotyped donors, 81% fell in the genetic ancestry cluster associated with self-reported Caucasian donors. HLA typing covered class I and class II loci at four-digit resolution. An early release that covered about 640 HLA-typed donors contained 250 to 350 gigabases of sequencing data and some 87 million unique TCR sequences. The study aimed to test whether signatures of past pathogen exposure could be identified by cataloging public T cell receptors. Alongside the repertoire data, information on donor age, sex, ethnicity and CMV serostatus was compiled. A later analysis re-examined previously published TCR beta repertoires from hundreds of donors and added high-resolution HLA genotyping to investigate patterns of TCR occurrence. The study profiled the T cell repertoires of about 640 subjects by immunosequencing and related them to cytomegalovirus serostatus. Several DR-DQ haplotypes were handled as single units for association and clustering because linkage in the cohort was strong. Rather than using new phenotypic data, the later analysis identified candidate immune exposures from TCR beta sequences and from how often those sequences occurred across donors. Among almost 400 genotyped donors of the cohort, an average of around 240,000 unique TCR beta nucleotide sequences were sequenced per donor, roughly 20% of them non-productive. An earlier analysis of several hundred of the donors applied high-throughput TCR beta sequencing to assess whether each TCR beta V gene segment acted as functional or pseudogenic. Every repertoire in the discovery cohort had been generated on one and the same sequencing platform. The number of donors typed differed by locus, with roughly 629-640 for A, B, C, DRB1 and DQB1, roughly 520 for DQA1, over 600 for DPA1, and over 400 for DPB1. A later genetic analysis used genome-wide SNP genotypes for about 65% of the roughly 670 donors, treating that subset as a discovery cohort. High-throughput TCR immunosequencing, statistical association of individual TCRs with disease status, and machine learning were combined to predict cytomegalovirus infection status. A separate validation cohort of approximately 130 different subjects was used in addition to the 666-subject first cohort.

The full study reports these points: A total of fewer than 200 TCR beta chains were listed by the study as associated with cytomegalovirus. Because HLA typing was unavailable for some donors at each locus, only the typed subset was used in association tests. In a later analysis, HLA-associated TCR beta chains were found to be more clonally expanded and to have lower generation probabilities than equally common non-associated chains. Most TCR sequences were observed very rarely across donors, whereas some public TCRs were present in many individuals. Assigning TCR associations to individual alleles was difficult when HLA alleles, especially DR and DQ, strongly co-occurred. The earlier analysis of approximately 540 of the donors excluded about 16 rarely observed V segments, including chromosome 9 orphons, because counts were too low. The only immune exposure information available for the cohort was CMV serostatus. The sequencing pipeline was judged likely to have produced a cluster of highly shared sequence variants as a technical artifact. The authors suggested that the approach could potentially be extended to other disease states and immunological phenotypes. In vitro tests confirmed that a few of the cytomegalovirus-associated TCR beta chains recognize cytomegalovirus antigens. The classifier was reported to diagnose cytomegalovirus status with high specificity and sensitivity in both the original cohort and the validation cohort. The presence/absence analyses assumed that sequencing depth was roughly uniform across donors, and that assumption may not be true. In a later genetic analysis, fewer N-insertions in productive TCRs were reported among donors in an Asian-associated ancestry cluster than the approximately 670-donor mean. An association between a missense DCLRE1C variant and V-gene and J-gene trimming of TCR beta chains was found in a later genetic analysis and replicated in an independent cohort. According to a later analysis, TCR association rates differed among HLA loci, with DRB1 alleles showing the most associated TCRs and HLA-C alleles showing the fewest. Correlated functional status among segregating V segments might reflect linkage disequilibrium, but an unknown experimental factor could not be ruled out. According to a later analysis, parvovirus B19, influenza, CMV and Epstein-Barr virus appeared linked to several top co-occurrence clusters. A further reported finding was that TCR beta sequences accurately predicted the HLA-A and HLA-B alleles for most subjects in the first cohort. In an earlier analysis of around 500 of the donors, most TCR beta V segments appeared in productive rearrangements about 90% or about 30% of the time, broadly matching IMGT annotations. A later analysis found that most CMV-associated TCR beta chains appeared HLA-restricted, with HLA associations seemingly driven largely by CMV exposure. Some IMGT-functional V segments, including TRBV6-2 and TRBV6-3, could not be distinguished by the 87-base-pair reads and were therefore excluded. In this cohort, only TCR beta chains were sequenced, and detectable features were limited by the absence of alpha or paired-chain data. Specific HLA alleles were associated with roughly 16,000 TCR beta sequences at a false discovery rate of 0.05 in a later analysis.

The germline V gene supplies CDR1 MNHEY and CDR2 SVGAGI. The germline V and J ends show losses of 4 bases and 8 bases respectively, and no gene match explains 8 bases of the junction. Reading from cysteine to phenylalanine, the CDR3 counts 15 amino acids. The read is trimmed to its CDR3 DNA, 45 bases read in frame from base 1. In total, roughly 670 healthy bone marrow donors made up the cohort. At the time of sampling, every cohort member was nominally healthy, though immune exposures that went unrecorded were likely present. The donor was CMV seronegative and belonged to the group of several hundred seronegative cohort members. A peripheral blood sample was collected from each donor, and TCR beta sequencing was performed on peripheral blood mononuclear cells. The Qiagen DNeasy Blood Extraction Kit was used to extract genomic DNA from the blood cell samples. On this clone: Its binding antigen is unknown. The input lacks base qualities; no much larger clone sits a single base away.

Libraries came from the immunoSEQ multiplex PCR assay. For the multiplex PCR, a mixture combining 60 forward primers for TCR Vbeta segments and 13 reverse primers for TCR Jbeta segments was used. The CDR3 region of rearranged TCR beta genes was amplified from genomic DNA with a multiplex PCR assay. On the Illumina HiSeq System, the amplified TCR beta libraries were sequenced as 87-base-pair reads. The authors' analysis ran thus. In a later analysis, tens of millions of unique TCR beta chains were counted across the 500 to 700 repertoires, and approximately 11 million of these chains were shared by at least two donors. Raw reads were error-corrected and collapsed into unique sequences by a nearest-neighbor algorithm in which closely related sequences were merged to remove PCR and sequencing errors. CDR3 sequences were aligned to IMGT reference sequences to assign V, D and J gene segments. For a sequence to be retained, a match of at least six nucleotides was required to both a V gene segment and a J gene segment. Rearrangements were called productive when the CDR3 lacked stop codons and stayed in frame with V and J; all others were non-productive. Following IMGT convention, CDR3 was defined as the stretch from the second conserved V-encoded cysteine up to the conserved J-encoded phenylalanine. The earlier analysis of 500 to 650 of the donors excluded any sequence lacking an unambiguous match to a single V gene segment. In an earlier analysis of 587 of the donors, V segments were called functional above 56.7% productive rearrangements and were called segregating when the between-donor standard deviation exceeded 5%. A statistical classification framework was developed to diagnose cytomegalovirus status using the catalog of TCR beta chain sequences. In a later analysis, TCR nucleotide sequences were compared against IMGT/GENE-DB human TR gene sequences so that V and J genes could be assigned. In a later analysis, CDR3 sequences and most-parsimonious VDJ recombination scenarios were assigned using the TCRdist pipeline. In a later analysis, each TCR beta chain was defined by its CDR3 amino acid sequence together with its V-gene family, and reads lacking a unique V-gene family were excluded. A later analysis removed 500 to 650 highly shared, low-generation-probability nucleotide sequences to deal with suspected cross-contamination and a sequencing artifact. A later analysis calculated a clonal expansion index for each public chain from normalized within-repertoire ranks of inferred template counts. A later analysis computed generation probabilities with a VDJ recombination model fitted to out-of-frame rearrangements, and checked the results against IGoR. A later analysis scored TCR-TCR, TCR-HLA and TCR-CMV co-occurrence with hypergeometric tests, applying a repertoire-size bias correction to TCR pairs. False discovery rates were estimated in a later analysis by permuting HLA or CMV assignments 20 times. A later analysis grouped co-occurring TCRs with DBSCAN, adding TCRdist sequence similarity when clustering within HLA-allele-positive subsets. Repertoires with fewer than 30,000 or more than 120,000 public chains, plus five repertoires with anomalous nucleotide sharing, were excluded from co-occurrence clustering. TCRdb provides this immuneACCESS table in a form limited to in-frame rearrangements. Some clones are lacking; in checked studies, under half of them reflect an unresolved V gene, and why the rest are absent is not known. Clone size and V and J calls were adopted from that table, with D and trimming inferred from the DNA. For this sample there are about 85,000 clones; 67% appear just once. The ten largest clones capture 2.1% of the sample.

The receptor chain draws on TRBV6-5 and TRBJ1-1; TRBD1 aligns with 12 central bases. This clonotype originated in a man aged 25-45 years in good health and CMV-seronegative. The sample consisted of PBMCs. The CDR3 protein is CASSSGGTGGFEAFF. The nucleotides read TGTGCCAGCAGTTCCGGGGGGACAGGGGGCTTCGAAGCTTTCTTT.